The clone carrying this T cell receptor (beta chain) was observed a few times. The target antigen is unknown. Ophthalmopathy in the donors was of moderate-to-severe activity, with CAS ≥3, NOSPECS ≥4 and duration under 3 months. A volume of over 9 ml of fresh peripheral blood supplied the PBMCs. The sequenced template was RNA, covering the TCR beta CDR3 region. An initial RT-PCR round employing HTBI primers preceded a second-round multiplex PCR. TCRdb ran MiXCR on the multiplex PCR reads and lists one entry per CDR3 protein. Here the sample spans about 660,000 distinct CDR3 sequences, about two fifths being singletons. This entry comes from a study of Graves' ophthalmopathy and Graves' hyperthyroidism. Points from the study as a whole: Prediction of ophthalmopathy progression reached roughly 70% sensitivity and around 72% specificity. Blood also contained most of the expanded thyroid clonotypes above 0.001 frequency.

The CDR3 totals 15 residues. From germline, CDR1 is MNHEY and CDR2 SVGEGT. The V end lost 2 bases, the J end lost 5 bases, and 15 bases lay between the germline ends. This receptor was taken from an adult man with Graves' ophthalmopathy. The sequenced material came from peripheral blood. This chain connects TRBV6-2 or TRBV6-3 to TRBJ1-1, with D hard to call. The CDR3 DNA reads TGTGCCAGCAGTTACCTGGGTTGGGCAAGGACTGAAGCTTTCTTT. Protein: CASSYLGWARTEAFF.